This T cell receptor (beta chain) was identified during a study of cytomegalovirus exposure and HLA in healthy donors. The CDR3 sequence is 13 residues long. V was pared by 0 bases and J by 11 bases, with 14 bases between. The germline V gene has CDR1 SNHLY and CDR2 FYNNEI. PCR involved 60 Vbeta and 13 Jbeta primers. Repertoires were generated with immunoSEQ multiplex PCR, while TCRdb's copy carries only in-frame clones and drops some. Here the sample table reports around 140,000 clones. V is TRBV2 and J is TRBJ2-7, with a possible D match to TRBD2 (5 bases). The sequenced material came from PBMCs. The TCR comes from a male donor in good health and CMV-seronegative. The CDR3 nucleotides read TGTGCCAGCAGTGAAGCGCAAGGAGGATCTGAGTACTTC. This sequence encodes CASSEAQGGSEYF. The variable domain in full, with the rest retrieved from reference TRBV2 and TRBJ2-7, is EPEVTQTPSHQVTQMGQEVILRCVPISNHLYFYWYRQILGQKVEFLVSFYNNEISEKSEIFDDQFSVERPDGSNFTLKIRSTKLEDSAMYFCASSEAQGGSEYFGPGTRLTVT.